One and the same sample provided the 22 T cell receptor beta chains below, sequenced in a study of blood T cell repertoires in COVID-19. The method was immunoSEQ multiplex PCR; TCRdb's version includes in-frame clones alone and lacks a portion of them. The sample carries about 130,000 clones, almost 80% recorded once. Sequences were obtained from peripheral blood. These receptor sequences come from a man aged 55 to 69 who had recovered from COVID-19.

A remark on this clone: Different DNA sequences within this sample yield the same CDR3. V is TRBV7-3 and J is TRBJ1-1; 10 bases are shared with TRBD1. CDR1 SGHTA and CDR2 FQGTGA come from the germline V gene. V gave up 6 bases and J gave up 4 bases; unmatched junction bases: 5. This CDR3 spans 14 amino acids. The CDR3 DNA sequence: TGTGCCAGCAGTGCCGGGACAGGGGCCACTGAAGCTTTCTTT. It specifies CASSAGTGATEAFF.

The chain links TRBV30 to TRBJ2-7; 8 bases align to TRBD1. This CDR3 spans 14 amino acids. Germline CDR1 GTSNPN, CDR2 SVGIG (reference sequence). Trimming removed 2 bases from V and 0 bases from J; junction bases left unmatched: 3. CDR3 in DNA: TGTGCCTGGAGTACAGGGGGAACCTCCTACGAGCAGTACTTC. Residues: CAWSTGGTSYEQYF.

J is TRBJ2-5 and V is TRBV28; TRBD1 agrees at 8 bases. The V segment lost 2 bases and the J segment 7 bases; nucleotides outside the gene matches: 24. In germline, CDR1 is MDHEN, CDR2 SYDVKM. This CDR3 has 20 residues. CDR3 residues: CASSLGQGQGGFDRGRTQYF. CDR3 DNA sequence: TGTGCCAGCAGTTTAGGCCAAGGACAGGGAGGTTTCGATCGCGGTCGGACCCAGTACTTC.

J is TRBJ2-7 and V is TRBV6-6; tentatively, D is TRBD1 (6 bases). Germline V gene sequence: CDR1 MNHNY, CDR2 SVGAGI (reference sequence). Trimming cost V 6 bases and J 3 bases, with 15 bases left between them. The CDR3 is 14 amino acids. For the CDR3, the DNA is TGTGCCAGCAGAACTGGGCAGGGGAGCTACGAGCAGTACTTC. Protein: CASRTGQGSYEQYF.

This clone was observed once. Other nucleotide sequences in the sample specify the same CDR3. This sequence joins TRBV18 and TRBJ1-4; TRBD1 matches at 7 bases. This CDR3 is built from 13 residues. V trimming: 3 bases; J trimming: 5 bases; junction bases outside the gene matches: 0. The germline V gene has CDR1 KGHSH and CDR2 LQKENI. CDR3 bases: TGTGCCAGCTCACCGGACAGGAATGAAAAACTGTTTTTT. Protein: CASSPDRNEKLFF.

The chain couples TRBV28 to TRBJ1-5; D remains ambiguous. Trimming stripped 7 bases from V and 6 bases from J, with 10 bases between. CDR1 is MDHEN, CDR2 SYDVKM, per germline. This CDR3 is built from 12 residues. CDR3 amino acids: CASNQNLQPQHF. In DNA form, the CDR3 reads TGTGCCAGCAACCAGAACCTTCAGCCCCAGCATTTT. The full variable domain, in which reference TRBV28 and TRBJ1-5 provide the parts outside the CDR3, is DVKVTQSSRYLVKRTGEKVFLECVQDMDHENMFWYRQDPGLGLRLIYFSYDVKMKEKGDIPEGYSVSREKKERFSLILESASTNQTSMYLCASNQNLQPQHFGDGTRLSIL.

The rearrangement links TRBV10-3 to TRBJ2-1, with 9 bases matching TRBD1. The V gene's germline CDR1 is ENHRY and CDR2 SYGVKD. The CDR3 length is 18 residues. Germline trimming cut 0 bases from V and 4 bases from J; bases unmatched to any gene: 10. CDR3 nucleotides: TGTGCCATCAGTGAGTCGAACTTCCGGGACAGGGTATACAATGAGCAGTTCTTC. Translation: CAISESNFRDRVYNEQFF.

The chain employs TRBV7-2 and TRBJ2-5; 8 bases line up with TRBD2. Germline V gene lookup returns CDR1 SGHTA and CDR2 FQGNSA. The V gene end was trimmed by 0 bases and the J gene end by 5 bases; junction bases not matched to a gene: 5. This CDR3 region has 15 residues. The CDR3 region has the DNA TGTGCCAGCAGCTTAGCGTCTCGCGGGGGGGAGACCCAGTACTTC. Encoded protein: CASSLASRGGETQYF.

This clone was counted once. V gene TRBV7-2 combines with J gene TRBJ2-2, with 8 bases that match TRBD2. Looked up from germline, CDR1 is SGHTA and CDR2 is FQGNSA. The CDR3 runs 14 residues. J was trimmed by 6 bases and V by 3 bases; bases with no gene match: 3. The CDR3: CASSFKTSAGELFF. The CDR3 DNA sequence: TGTGCCAGCAGCTTTAAGACTAGCGCCGGGGAGCTGTTTTTT.

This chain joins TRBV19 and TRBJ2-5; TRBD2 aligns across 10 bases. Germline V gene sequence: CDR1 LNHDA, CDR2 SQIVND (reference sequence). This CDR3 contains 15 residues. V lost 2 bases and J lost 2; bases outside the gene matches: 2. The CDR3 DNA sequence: TGTGCCAGTAGTATACTAGCGGGGGCTCAAGAGACCCAGTACTTC. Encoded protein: CASSILAGAQETQYF.

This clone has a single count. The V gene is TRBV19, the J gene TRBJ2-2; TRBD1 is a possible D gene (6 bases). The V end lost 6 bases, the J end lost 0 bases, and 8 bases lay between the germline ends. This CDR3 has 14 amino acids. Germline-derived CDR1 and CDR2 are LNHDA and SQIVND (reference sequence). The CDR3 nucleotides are TGTGCCAGTAGCCAGGGGACGAACACCGGGGAGCTGTTTTTT. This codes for CASSQGTNTGELFF. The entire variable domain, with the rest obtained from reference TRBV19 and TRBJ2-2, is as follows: DGGITQSPKYLFRKEGQNVTLSCEQNLNHDAMYWYRQDPGQGLRLIYYSQIVNDFQKGDIAEGYSVSREKKESFPLTVTSAQKNPTAFYLCASSQGTNTGELFFGEGSRLTVL.

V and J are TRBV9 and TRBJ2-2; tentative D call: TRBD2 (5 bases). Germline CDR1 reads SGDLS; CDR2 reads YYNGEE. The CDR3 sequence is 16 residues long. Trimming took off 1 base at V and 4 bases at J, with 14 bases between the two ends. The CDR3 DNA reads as TGTGCCAGCAGCGTAACCACCGGAGGTCCCACCGGGGAGCTGTTTTTT. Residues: CASSVTTGGPTGELFF.

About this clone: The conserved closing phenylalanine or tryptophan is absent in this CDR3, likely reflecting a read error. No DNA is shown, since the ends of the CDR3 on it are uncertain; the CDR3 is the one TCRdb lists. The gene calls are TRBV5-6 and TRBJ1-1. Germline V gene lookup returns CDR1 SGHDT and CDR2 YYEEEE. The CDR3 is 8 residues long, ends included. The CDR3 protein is CASTKRGV.

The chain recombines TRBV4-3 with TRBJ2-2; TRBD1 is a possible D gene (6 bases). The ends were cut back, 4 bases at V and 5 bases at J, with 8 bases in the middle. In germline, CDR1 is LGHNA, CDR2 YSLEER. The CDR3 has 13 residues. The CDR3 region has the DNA TGCGCCAGCAGCCTCCAGGGGACCGGGGAGCTGTTTTTT. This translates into CASSLQGTGELFF.

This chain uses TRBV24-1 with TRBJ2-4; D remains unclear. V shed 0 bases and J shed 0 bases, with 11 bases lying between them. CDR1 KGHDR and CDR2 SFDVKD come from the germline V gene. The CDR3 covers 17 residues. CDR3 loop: CATSDLRRMLAKNIQYF. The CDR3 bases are TGTGCCACCAGTGATTTGCGGCGGATGCTAGCCAAAAACATTCAGTACTTC.

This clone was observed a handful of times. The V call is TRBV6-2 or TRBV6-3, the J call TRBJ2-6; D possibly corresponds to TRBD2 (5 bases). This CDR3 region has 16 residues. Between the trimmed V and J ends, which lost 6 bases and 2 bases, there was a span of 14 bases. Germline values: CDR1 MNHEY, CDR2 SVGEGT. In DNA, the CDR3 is TGTGCCAGCAGCCCTGAGGTCGGGACTGGGGCCAACGTCCTGACTTTC. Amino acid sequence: CASSPEVGTGANVLTF.

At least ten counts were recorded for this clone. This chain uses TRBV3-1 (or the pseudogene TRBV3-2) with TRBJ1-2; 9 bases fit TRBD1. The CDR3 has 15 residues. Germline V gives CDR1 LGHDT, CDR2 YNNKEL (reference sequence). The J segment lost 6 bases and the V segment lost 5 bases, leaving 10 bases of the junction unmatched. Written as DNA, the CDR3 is TGTGCCAGCAGCGACGATCCCCACAGGGGGCATGGCTACACCTTC. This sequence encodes CASSDDPHRGHGYTF.

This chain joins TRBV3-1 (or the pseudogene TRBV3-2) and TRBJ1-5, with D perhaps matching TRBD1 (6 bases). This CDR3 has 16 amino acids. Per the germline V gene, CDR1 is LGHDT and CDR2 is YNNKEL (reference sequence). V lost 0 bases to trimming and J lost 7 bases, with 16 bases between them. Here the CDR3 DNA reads TGTGCCAGCAGCCAAGATCCGGGGGGGGCGGGGCAGCCCCAGCATTTT. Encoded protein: CASSQDPGGAGQPQHF.

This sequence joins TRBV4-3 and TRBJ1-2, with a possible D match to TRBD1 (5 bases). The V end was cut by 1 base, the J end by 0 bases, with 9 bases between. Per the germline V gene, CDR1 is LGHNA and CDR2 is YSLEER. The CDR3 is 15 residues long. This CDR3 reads CASSQGPGTNYGYTF. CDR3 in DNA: TGCGCCAGCAGCCAAGGTCCAGGGACTAACTATGGCTACACCTTC.

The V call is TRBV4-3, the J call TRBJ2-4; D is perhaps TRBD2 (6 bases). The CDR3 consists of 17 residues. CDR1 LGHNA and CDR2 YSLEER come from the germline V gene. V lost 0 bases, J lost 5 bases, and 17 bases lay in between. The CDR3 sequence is CASSQDPGRTIENIQYF. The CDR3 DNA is TGCGCCAGCAGCCAAGATCCGGGCAGGACTATCGAAAACATTCAGTACTTC.

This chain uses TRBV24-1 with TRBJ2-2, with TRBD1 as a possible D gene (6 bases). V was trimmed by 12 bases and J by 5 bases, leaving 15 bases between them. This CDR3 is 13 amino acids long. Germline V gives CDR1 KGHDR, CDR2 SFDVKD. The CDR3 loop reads CASMGARTGELFF. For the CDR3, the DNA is TGTGCCTCGATGGGGGCAAGGACCGGGGAGCTGTTTTTT.

The CDR3 reads CASSLQPGTAYGYTF. The CDR3, as DNA: TGTGCCAGCAGCTTACAACCCGGGACAGCATATGGCTACACCTTC. The chain combines TRBV5-4 with TRBJ1-2; TRBD1 aligns across 7 bases. CDR3 length: 15 amino acids. Germline V gene sequence: CDR1 SGHNT, CDR2 YYREEE (reference sequence). Trimming took 2 bases from V and 5 from J; bases not matched to a gene: 9.